The 8 T cell receptor beta chains listed next were all sequenced from one sample in a study of blood T cell repertoires in COVID-19. This table comes from immunoSEQ multiplex PCR, and its TCRdb copy is limited to in-frame clones, with some not included. The sample contains about 99,000 clones, roughly nine tenths of which appear only once. Sequenced material: peripheral blood. The receptor set was obtained from a human donor in a cohort sampled during active COVID-19.

This sequence joins TRBV27 and TRBJ2-5; no clear D. CDR3 length: 14 residues. V was cut by 5 bases and J by 1 base, with 11 bases left in between. Germline V lookup: CDR1 MNHEY, CDR2 SMNVEV (reference sequence). The CDR3 nucleotides are TGTGCCAGCAGTCCGGTGGGCCCCCAAGAGACCCAGTACTTC. Translated: CASSPVGPQETQYF.

The gene calls are TRBV28 and TRBJ1-4, with D possibly matching TRBD1 (5 bases). Germline CDR1 MDHEN, CDR2 SYDVKM. Between the trimmed V and J ends, which lost 5 bases and 8 bases, there was a span of 18 bases. This CDR3 region has 15 residues. The DNA of the CDR3 is TGTGCCAGCAGTCCTCCGGCCCAGGGTAGCGAAAAACTGTTTTTT. It codes for CASSPPAQGSEKLFF. Full variable domain (remainder filled in from reference TRBV28 and TRBJ1-4): DVKVTQSSRYLVKRTGEKVFLECVQDMDHENMFWYRQDPGLGLRLIYFSYDVKMKEKGDIPEGYSVSREKKERFSLILESASTNQTSMYLCASSPPAQGSEKLFFGSGTQLSVL.

The DNA for the CDR3 is TGTGCCAGCAGCTCGCAGGGGCTTAATTCACCCCTCCACTTT. Amino acid sequence: CASSSQGLNSPLHF. V usage is TRBV7-2 and J usage is TRBJ1-6, with a possible D match to TRBD1 (6 bases). The length of the CDR3 is 14 residues. Germline V gives CDR1 SGHTA, CDR2 FQGNSA. V gave up 4 bases and J gave up 6 bases, with 10 bases separating them.

This chain links TRBV6-6 with TRBJ2-3; maybe TRBD2 (6 bases). There are 13 residues in the CDR3. Germline CDR1 is MNHNY and CDR2 is SVGAGI (reference sequence). V was shortened by 11 bases and J by 1 base, with 13 bases between the two germline ends. The CDR3 loop reads CAASWGGTDTQYF. DNA of the CDR3: TGTGCCGCCTCTTGGGGGGGCACAGATACGCAGTATTTT.

Only one count was recorded for this clone. The V call is TRBV9, the J call TRBJ2-1, with 12 bases identical to TRBD2. V lost 3 bases and J lost 4; bases outside the gene matches: 11. Germline CDR1 reads SGDLS; CDR2 reads YYNGEE. This CDR3 is 18 amino acids long. CDR3 loop: CASSEPSSGRAGYNEQFF. DNA for the CDR3: TGTGCCAGCAGCGAGCCCTCTAGCGGGAGGGCCGGGTACAATGAGCAGTTCTTC.

V is TRBV20-1 and J is TRBJ2-2, with a weak D call TRBD1 (5 bases). The CDR3 has 15 amino acids. Trimming took 3 bases from V and 1 from J, leaving 12 bases between them. CDR1 is DFQATT, CDR2 SNEGSKA, per germline (reference sequence). The CDR3 here is CSASRQGVNTGELFF. CDR3 nucleotides: TGCAGTGCTAGTCGCCAGGGCGTGAACACCGGGGAGCTGTTTTTT.

The V and J genes are TRBV30 and TRBJ2-7; 8 bases agree with TRBD2. CDR3 size: 14 residues. Germline V gene lookup returns CDR1 GTSNPN and CDR2 SVGIG (reference sequence). Losses at the gene ends were 4 bases for V and 4 bases for J; bases not matched to a gene: 9. In DNA form, the CDR3 reads TGTGCCTGGACGGTCGGGGGGGCAGGGTACGAGCAGTACTTC. Translating gives CAWTVGGAGYEQYF.

There are a few counts of this clone. The chain recombines TRBV11-2 with TRBJ1-2, with TRBD1 identical over 12 bases. The CDR3 totals 14 residues. Per the germline V gene, CDR1 is SGHAT and CDR2 is FQNNGV. J gave up 7 bases and V 5 bases, and 5 bases lay outside the gene matches. The CDR3 loop is CASSPGTGGFGYTF. The DNA of the CDR3 is TGTGCCAGCAGCCCCGGGACAGGGGGCTTTGGCTACACCTTC.